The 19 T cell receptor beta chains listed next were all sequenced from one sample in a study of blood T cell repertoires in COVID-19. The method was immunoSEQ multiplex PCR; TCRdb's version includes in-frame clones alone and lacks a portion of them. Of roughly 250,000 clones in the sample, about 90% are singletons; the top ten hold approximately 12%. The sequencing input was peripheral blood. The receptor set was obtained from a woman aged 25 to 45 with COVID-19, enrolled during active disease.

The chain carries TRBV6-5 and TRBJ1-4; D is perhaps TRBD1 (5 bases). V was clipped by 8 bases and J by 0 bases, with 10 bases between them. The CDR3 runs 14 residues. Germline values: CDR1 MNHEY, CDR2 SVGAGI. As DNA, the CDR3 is TGTGCCAGCGACAGCCCTGCAACTAATGAAAAACTGTTTTTT. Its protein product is CASDSPATNEKLFF.

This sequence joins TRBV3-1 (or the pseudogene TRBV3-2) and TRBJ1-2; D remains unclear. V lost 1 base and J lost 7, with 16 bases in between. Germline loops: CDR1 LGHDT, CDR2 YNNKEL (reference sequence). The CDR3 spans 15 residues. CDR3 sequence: CASSQASIGYSGYTF. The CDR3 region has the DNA TGTGCCAGCAGCCAAGCCAGTATCGGGTATAGTGGCTACACCTTC.

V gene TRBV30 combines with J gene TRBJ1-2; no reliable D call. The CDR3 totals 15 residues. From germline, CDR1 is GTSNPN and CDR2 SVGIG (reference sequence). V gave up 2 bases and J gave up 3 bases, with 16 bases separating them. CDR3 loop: CAWSTRVGVDYGYTF. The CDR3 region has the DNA TGTGCCTGGAGTACCCGTGTGGGCGTGGACTATGGCTACACCTTC.

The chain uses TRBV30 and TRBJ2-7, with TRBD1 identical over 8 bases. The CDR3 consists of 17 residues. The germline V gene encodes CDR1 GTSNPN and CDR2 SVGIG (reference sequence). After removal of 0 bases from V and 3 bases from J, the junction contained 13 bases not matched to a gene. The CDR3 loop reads CAWSVGVYRGMIYEQYF. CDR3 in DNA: TGTGCCTGGAGTGTAGGGGTCTACAGGGGGATGATCTACGAGCAGTACTTC.

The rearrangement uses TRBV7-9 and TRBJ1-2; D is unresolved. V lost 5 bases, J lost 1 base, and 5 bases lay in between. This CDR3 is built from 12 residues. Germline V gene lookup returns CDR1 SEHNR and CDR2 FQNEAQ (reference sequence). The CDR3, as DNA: TGTGCCAGCAGCGGGAGTAACTATGGCTACACCTTC. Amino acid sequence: CASSGSNYGYTF. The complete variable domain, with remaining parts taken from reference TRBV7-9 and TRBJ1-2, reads DTGVSQNPRHKITKRGQNVTFRCDPISEHNRLYWYRQTLGQGPEFLTYFQNEAQLEKSRLLSDRFSAERPKGSFSTLEIQRTEQGDSAMYLCASSGSNYGYTFGSGTRLTVV.

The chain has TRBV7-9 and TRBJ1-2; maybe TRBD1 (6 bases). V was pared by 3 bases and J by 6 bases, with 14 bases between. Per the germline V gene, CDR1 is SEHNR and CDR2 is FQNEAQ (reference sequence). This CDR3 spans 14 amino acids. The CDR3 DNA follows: TGTGCCAGCAGCTTCTTGTCAGGGGCGGATGGCTACACCTTC. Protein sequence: CASSFLSGADGYTF. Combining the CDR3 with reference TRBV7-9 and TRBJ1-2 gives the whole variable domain DTGVSQNPRHKITKRGQNVTFRCDPISEHNRLYWYRQTLGQGPEFLTYFQNEAQLEKSRLLSDRFSAERPKGSFSTLEIQRTEQGDSAMYLCASSFLSGADGYTFGSGTRLTVV.

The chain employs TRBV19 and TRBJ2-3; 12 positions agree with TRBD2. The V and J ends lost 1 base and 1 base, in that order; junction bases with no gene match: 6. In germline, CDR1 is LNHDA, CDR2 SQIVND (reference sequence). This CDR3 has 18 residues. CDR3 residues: CASSIAPWTSGGTDTQYF. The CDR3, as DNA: TGTGCCAGTAGTATAGCCCCCTGGACTAGCGGGGGCACAGATACGCAGTATTTT.

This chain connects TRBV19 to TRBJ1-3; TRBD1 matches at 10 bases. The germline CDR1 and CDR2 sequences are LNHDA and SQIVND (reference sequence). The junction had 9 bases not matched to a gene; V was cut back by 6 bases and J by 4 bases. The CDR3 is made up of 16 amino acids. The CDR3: CASSTGTGEGGNTIYF. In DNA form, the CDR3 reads TGTGCCAGTAGCACCGGGACAGGGGAAGGAGGAAACACCATATATTTT.

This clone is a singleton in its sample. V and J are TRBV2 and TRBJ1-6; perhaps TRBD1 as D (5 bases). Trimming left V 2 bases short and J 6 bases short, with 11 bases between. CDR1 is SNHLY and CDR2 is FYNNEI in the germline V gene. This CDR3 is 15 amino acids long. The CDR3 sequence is CASSEMGRVNSPLHF. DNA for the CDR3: TGTGCCAGCAGTGAAATGGGCAGGGTTAATTCACCCCTCCACTTT.

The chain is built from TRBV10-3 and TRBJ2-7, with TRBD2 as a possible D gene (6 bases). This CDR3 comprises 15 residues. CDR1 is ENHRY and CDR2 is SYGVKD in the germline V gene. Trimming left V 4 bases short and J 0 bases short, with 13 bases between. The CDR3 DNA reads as TGTGCCATCAGTGGGGGCTCCGGGAGCTCCTACGAGCAGTACTTC. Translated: CAISGGSGSSYEQYF.

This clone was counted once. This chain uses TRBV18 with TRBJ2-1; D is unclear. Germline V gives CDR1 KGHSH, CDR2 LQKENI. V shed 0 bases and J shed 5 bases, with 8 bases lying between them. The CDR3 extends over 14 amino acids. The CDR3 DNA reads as TGTGCCAGCTCACCACCGTTCCTTGACAATGAGCAGTTCTTC. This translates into CASSPPFLDNEQFF.

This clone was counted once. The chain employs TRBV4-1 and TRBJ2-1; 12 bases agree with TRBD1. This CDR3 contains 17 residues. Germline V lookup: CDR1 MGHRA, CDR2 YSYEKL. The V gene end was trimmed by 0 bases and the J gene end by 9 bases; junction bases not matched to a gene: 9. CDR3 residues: CASSQEGLGQGAFEQFF. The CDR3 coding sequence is TGCGCCAGCAGCCAAGAAGGGTTGGGACAGGGGGCATTTGAGCAGTTCTTC.

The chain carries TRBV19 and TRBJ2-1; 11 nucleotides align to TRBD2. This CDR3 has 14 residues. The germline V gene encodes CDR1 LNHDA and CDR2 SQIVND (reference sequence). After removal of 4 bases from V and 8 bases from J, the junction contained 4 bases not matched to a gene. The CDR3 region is CASSTGLAGHEQFF. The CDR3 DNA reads TGTGCCAGTAGTACAGGACTAGCGGGCCATGAGCAGTTCTTC.

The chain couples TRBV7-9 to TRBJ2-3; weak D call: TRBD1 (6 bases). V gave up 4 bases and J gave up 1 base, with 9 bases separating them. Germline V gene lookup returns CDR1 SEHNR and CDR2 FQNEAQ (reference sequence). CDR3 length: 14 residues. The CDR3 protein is CASSSRTGTDTQYF. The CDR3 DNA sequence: TGTGCCAGCAGCTCAAGGACAGGCACAGATACGCAGTATTTT.

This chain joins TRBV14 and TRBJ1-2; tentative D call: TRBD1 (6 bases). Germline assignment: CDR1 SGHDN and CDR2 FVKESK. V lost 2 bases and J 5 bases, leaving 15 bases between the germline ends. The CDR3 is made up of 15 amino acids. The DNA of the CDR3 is TGTGCCAGCAGCCAAAATTGGGACACCGGTTATGGCTACACCTTC. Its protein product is CASSQNWDTGYGYTF.

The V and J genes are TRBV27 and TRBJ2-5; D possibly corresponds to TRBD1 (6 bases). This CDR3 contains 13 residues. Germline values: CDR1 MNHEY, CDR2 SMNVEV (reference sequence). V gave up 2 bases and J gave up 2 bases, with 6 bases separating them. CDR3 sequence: CASSLQGQETQYF. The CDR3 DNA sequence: TGTGCCAGCAGTTTACAGGGGCAAGAGACCCAGTACTTC.

The CDR3 DNA reads as TGCGCCAGCAGTTATGAGGGGGCTGGCACTGAAGCTTTCTTT. Translated: CASSYEGAGTEAFF. This chain uses TRBV5-1 with TRBJ1-1; 7 nucleotides line up with TRBD1. Germline values: CDR1 SGHRS, CDR2 YFSETQ. The CDR3 sequence is 14 residues long. With 5 bases clipped from V and 4 bases from J, the junction kept 8 bases outside the gene matches.

In DNA, the CDR3 is TGCAGCGTTGCGACAGGGGACGCTGGCTACACCTTC. Translating it yields CSVATGDAGYTF. The rearrangement joins TRBV29-1 to TRBJ1-2, with TRBD1 identical over 8 bases. Trimming cost V 4 bases and J 7 bases; bases outside gene matches: 5. The germline CDR1 and CDR2 sequences are SQVTM and ANQGSEA. This CDR3 contains 12 residues.

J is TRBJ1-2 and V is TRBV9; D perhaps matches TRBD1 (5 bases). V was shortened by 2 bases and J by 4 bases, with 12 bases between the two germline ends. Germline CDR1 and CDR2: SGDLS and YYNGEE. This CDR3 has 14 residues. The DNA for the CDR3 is TGTGCCAGCAGCGTGACACAGGAGACCTATGGCTACACCTTC. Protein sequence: CASSVTQETYGYTF.